A selection of T cell receptor beta chains follows, all from one sample in a study of control samples from healthy donors and cancer patients. Repertoires were generated with immunoSEQ multiplex PCR, while TCRdb's copy carries only in-frame clones and drops some. The top ten hold roughly 8.7% of the sample, which has approximately 140,000 clones, about 85% seen once. The specimen sequenced was blood. Receptors originate from a woman aged 25 to 45 in good health. CDR3s include the opening cysteine and the closing phenylalanine or tryptophan. Each record gives: D gene, J gene, V gene, clone size, CDR3 protein, CDR3 DNA. A D gene is named only where the DNA matches it firmly. Size is omitted from some rows. Given values are once, few, many or a class for expanded clones.

. | TRBJ2-6 | TRBV19 | . | CASSFSSSSGANVLTF | TGTGCCAGTAGTTTTAGCAGTTCATCTGGGGCCAACGTCCTGACTTTC
. | TRBJ1-1 | TRBV11-2 | . | CASSLGRGTNTEAFF | TGTGCCAGCAGCTTAGGCCGAGGAACGAACACTGAAGCTTTCTTT
. | TRBJ2-5 | TRBV30 | . | CASKGGPVETQYF | TGTGCCTCGAAGGGGGGCCCGGTAGAGACCCAGTACTTC
. | TRBJ1-5 | TRBV7-2 | . | CASSLGRETNQPQHF | TGTGCCAGCAGCTTAGGCAGGGAAACAAATCAGCCCCAGCATTTT
. | TRBJ1-6 | TRBV9 | . | CASSAQTTGDSPLHF | TGTGCCAGCAGCGCCCAAACCACCGGAGATTCACCCCTCCACTTT
. | TRBJ1-2 | TRBV12-3/TRBV12-4 | . | CASSLSQGHVSF | TGTGCCAGCAGTTTATCACAGGGACATGTTTCGTTC
TRBD1 | TRBJ2-1 | TRBV3-1/TRBV3-2 | . | CASSQVSFPGTGFYNEQFF | TGTGCCAGCAGCCAAGTATCTTTCCCCGGGACAGGGTTCTACAATGAGCAGTTCTTC
. | TRBJ2-7 | TRBV20-1 | . | CSASPGSGRYEQYF | TGCAGTGCTAGTCCGGGGTCGGGGAGGTACGAGCAGTACTTC
. | TRBJ2-3 | TRBV5-1 | . | CASSPSGAARTDTQYF | TGCGCCAGCAGCCCATCAGGGGCCGCCCGCACAGATACGCAGTATTTT
. | TRBJ1-4 | TRBV29-1 | . | CSFWTNEKLFF | TGCAGCTTCTGGACTAATGAAAAACTGTTTTTT
. | TRBJ1-5 | TRBV6-5 | . | CASSSAEFQPQHF | TGTGCCAGCAGCTCCGCAGAGTTTCAGCCCCAGCATTTT
. | TRBJ1-4 | TRBV29-1 | . | CSVEEGKNEKLFF | TGCAGCGTTGAAGAGGGAAAGAATGAAAAACTGTTTTTT
TRBD2 | TRBJ2-5 | TRBV18 | . | CASSPFSGSEETQYF | TGTGCCAGCTCACCATTTAGCGGGAGTGAGGAGACCCAGTACTTC
. | TRBJ1-1 | TRBV5-5 | . | CASSLATFGDTEAFF | TGTGCCAGCAGCTTGGCAACCTTTGGGGACACTGAAGCTTTCTTT
TRBD2 | TRBJ2-7 | TRBV2 | . | CASSELAGVGEQYF | TGTGCCAGCAGTGAGCTAGCGGGAGTAGGCGAGCAGTACTTC
TRBD1 | TRBJ1-2 | TRBV19 | . | CATVRGQGDGGYTF | TGTGCCACCGTACGAGGACAGGGAGATGGTGGCTACACCTTC
. | TRBJ1-1 | TRBV6-5 | . | CASSYSGRNTEAFF | TGTGCCAGCAGTTACTCGGGGAGGAACACTGAAGCTTTCTTT
TRBD1 | TRBJ1-5 | TRBV25-1 | . | CASSLGTGGDQPQHF | TGTGCCAGCAGTCTCGGGACAGGGGGGGATCAGCCCCAGCATTTT
TRBD1 | TRBJ1-1 | TRBV29-1 | . | CSAFVDRDTEAFF | TGCAGCGCCTTCGTCGACAGGGACACTGAAGCTTTCTTT
. | TRBJ1-6 | TRBV7-8 | . | CASNQGYNSPLHF | TGTGCCAGCAACCAGGGTTATAATTCACCCCTCCACTTT
TRBD1 | TRBJ1-3 | TRBV5-1 | . | CASSLVSRGQGEKNTIYF | TGCGCCAGCAGCTTGGTTTCGCGTGGACAGGGGGAGAAAAACACCATATATTTT
. | TRBJ1-1 | TRBV19 | . | CASSTGPYAFF | TGTGCCAGTAGTACCGGGCCCTATGCTTTCTTT
. | TRBJ1-2 | TRBV3-1/TRBV3-2 | . | CASSQGTVYGYTF | TGTGCCAGCAGCCAAGGGACAGTCTATGGCTACACCTTC
TRBD1 | TRBJ2-1 | TRBV27 | . | CASRYLTGHNEQFF | TGTGCCAGCAGATACCTGACAGGGCACAATGAGCAGTTCTTC
. | TRBJ2-7 | TRBV20-1 | once | CSASGGQQSTYEQYF | TGCAGTGCTAGTGGAGGACAACAGAGTACCTACGAGCAGTACTTC
TRBD1 | TRBJ1-3 | TRBV7-2 | . | CASSSTPGQSGNTIYF | TGTGCCAGCAGCTCAACTCCGGGACAGTCTGGAAACACCATATATTTT
TRBD1 | TRBJ2-7 | TRBV6-1 | . | CASSEVNRGRGQYF | TGTGCCAGCAGTGAAGTCAACAGGGGGCGCGGGCAGTACTTC
. | TRBJ1-1 | TRBV5-5 | . | CASSRRGTDLTGQAFF | TGTGCCAGCAGCCGCCGTGGGACGGACCTAACGGGTCAGGCTTTCTTT
. | TRBJ2-6 | TRBV25-1 | once | CASSELGGYSGANVLTF | TGTGCCAGCAGTGAATTGGGCGGCTACTCTGGGGCCAACGTCCTGACTTTC
TRBD1 | TRBJ2-1 | TRBV2 | . | CASSIAGGEQFF | TGTGCCAGCAGTATAGCAGGGGGTGAGCAGTTCTTC